This record covers a single T cell receptor (beta chain). Its target is unknown. The CDR3 contains 15 residues. Germline CDR1 KGHSH, CDR2 LQKENI. Trimming left V 3 bases short and J 3 bases short, with 13 bases between. The data were obtained in a study of shared clonotypes between healthy human individuals. Study outcomes and limitations: Tissues were not sampled, only blood, and their repertoires likely differ.

Genomic DNA from each subset was divided evenly over several immunoSEQ plates. Original data processing: Filtering differed, since immunoSEQ gave only junction sequences and no quality scores. The data were produced by immunoSEQ multiplex PCR, yet TCRdb's version contains in-frame clones alone and is incomplete. That table supplies the V and J calls and clone size; D and trimming were determined from the DNA. The repertoire includes approximately 480,000 clones, 60% to 80% of them detected once, and under 15% sits in the top ten. Recent vaccinations or acute infections were absent in the healthy HIV-negative adult donors.

V and J are TRBV18 and TRBJ2-3; tentatively, D is TRBD2 (5 bases). Sequencing input: PBMCs. This receptor was identified in a woman aged 40 to 49 in good health. Some clones in this sample may be carry-over from other donors' samples. The DNA of the CDR3 is TGTGCCAGCTCACCCACCGGGGTTGGAACAGATACGCAGTATTTT. It is translated as CASSPTGVGTDTQYF.